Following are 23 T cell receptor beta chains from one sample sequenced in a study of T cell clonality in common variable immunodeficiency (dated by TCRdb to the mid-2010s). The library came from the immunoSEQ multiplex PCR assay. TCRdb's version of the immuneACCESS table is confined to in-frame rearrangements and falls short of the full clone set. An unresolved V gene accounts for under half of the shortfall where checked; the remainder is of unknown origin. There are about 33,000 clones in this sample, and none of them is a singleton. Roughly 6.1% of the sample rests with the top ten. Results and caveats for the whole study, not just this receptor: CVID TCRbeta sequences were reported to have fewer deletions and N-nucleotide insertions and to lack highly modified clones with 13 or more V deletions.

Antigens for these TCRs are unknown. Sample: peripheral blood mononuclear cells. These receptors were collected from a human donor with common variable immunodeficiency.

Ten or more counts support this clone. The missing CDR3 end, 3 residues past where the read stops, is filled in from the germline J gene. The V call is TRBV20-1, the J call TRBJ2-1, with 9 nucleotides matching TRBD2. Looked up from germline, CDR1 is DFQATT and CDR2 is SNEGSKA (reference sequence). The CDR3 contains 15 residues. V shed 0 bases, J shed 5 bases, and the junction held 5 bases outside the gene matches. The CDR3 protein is CSARDPSGVNNEQFF. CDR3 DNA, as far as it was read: TGCAGTGCTAGAGACCCTAGCGGGGTTAACAATGAG.

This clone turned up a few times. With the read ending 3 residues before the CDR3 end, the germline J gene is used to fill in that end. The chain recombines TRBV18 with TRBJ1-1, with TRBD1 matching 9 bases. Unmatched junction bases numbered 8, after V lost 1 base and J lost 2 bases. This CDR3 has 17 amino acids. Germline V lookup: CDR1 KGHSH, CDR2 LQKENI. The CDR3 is CASSPLDRGPKNTEAFF. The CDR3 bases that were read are TGTGCCAGCTCACCACTGGACAGGGGCCCGAAAAACACTGAA.

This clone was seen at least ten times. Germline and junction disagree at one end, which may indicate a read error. CDR3 sequence: CASSSGGVYNEQFF. The sequenced CDR3 bases are TGTGCTAGCAGCTCGGGGGGGGTTTACAATGAG. The chain combines TRBV7-7 with TRBJ2-1, with 8 bases that match TRBD2. The CDR3 end falls 3 residues outside the read, so it is completed with the germline J gene. This CDR3 spans 14 amino acids. Germline V gene lookup returns CDR1 SSHAT and CDR2 FNYEAQ (reference sequence). The variable domain in full, with the rest retrieved from reference TRBV7-7 and TRBJ2-1, is GAGVSQSPRYKVTKRGQDVTLRCDPISSHATLYWYQQALGQGPEFLTYFNYEAQPDKSGLPSDRFSAERPEGSISTLTIQRTEQRDSAMYRCASSSGGVYNEQFFGPGTRLTVL.

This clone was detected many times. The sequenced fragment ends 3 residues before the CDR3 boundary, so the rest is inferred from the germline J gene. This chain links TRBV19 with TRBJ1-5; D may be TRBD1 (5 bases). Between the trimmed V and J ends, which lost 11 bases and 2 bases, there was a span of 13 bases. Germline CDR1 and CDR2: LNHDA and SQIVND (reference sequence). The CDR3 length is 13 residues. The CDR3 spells CAVSGGGNQPQHF. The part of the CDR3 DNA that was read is TGTGCCGTGTCCGGAGGGGGCAATCAGCCC.

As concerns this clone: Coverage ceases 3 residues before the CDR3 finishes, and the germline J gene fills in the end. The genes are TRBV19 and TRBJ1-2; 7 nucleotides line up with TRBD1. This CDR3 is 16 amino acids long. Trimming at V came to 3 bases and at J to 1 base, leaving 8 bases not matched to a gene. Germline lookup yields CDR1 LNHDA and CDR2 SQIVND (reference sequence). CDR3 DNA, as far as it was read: TGTGCCAGTAGTATTGGGACAGCCAGAGTTAACTATGGC. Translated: CASSIGTARVNYG. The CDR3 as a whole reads CASSIGTARVNYGYTF.

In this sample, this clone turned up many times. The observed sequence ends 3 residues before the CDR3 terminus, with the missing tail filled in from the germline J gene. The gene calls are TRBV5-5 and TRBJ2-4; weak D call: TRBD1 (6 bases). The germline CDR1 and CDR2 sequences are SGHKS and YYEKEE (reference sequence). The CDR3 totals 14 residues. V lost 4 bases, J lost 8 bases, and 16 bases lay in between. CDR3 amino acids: CASSTGTTGDIQYF. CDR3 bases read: TGTGCCAGCAGCACCGGGACAACCGGGGACATT. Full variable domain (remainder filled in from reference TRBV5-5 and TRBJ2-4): DAGVTQSPTHLIKTRGQQVTLRCSPISGHKSVSWYQQVLGQGPQFIFQYYEKEERGRGNFPDRFSARQFPNYSSELNVNALLLGDSALYLCASSTGTTGDIQYFGAGTRLSVL.

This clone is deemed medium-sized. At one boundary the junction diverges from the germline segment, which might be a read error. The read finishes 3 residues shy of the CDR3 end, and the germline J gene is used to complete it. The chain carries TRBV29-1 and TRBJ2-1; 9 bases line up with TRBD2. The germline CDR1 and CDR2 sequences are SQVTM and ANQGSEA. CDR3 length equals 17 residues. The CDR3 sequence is CSAEGAGGSSSYNEQFF. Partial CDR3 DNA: TGCAGCGCTGAAGGTGCGGGGGGGTCTAGCTCCTACAATGAG.

CDR3 region: CASSDRDRLGDSPLHF. CDR3 DNA (partial): TGTGCCAGCTCAGACCGGGACAGGTTGGGTGATTCACCC. V usage is TRBV18 and J usage is TRBJ1-6; 8 bases agree with TRBD1. The CDR3 goes on 3 residues after the read ends, and that part is filled in from the germline J gene. Germline CDR1 is KGHSH and CDR2 is LQKENI. Trimming removed 5 bases from V and 8 bases from J; junction bases left unmatched: 11. CDR3 size: 16 residues.

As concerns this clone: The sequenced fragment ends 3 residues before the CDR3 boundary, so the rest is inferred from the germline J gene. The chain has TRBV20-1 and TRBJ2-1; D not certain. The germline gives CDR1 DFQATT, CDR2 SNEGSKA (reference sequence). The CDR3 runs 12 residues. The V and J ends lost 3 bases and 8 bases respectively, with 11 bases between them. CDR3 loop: CSARLAGDEQFF. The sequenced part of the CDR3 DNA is TGCAGTGCTAGGCTGGCAGGCGATGAG.

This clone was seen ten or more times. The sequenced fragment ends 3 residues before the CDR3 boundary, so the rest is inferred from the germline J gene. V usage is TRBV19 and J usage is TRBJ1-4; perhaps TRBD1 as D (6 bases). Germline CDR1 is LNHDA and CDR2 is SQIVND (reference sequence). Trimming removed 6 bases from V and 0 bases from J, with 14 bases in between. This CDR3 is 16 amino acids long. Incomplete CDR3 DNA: TGTGCCAGTAGCCGACAGGTAGCCGCAACTAATGAAAAA. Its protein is CASSRQVAATNEK. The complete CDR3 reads CASSRQVAATNEKLFF. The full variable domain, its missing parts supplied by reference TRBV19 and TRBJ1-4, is DGGITQSPKYLFRKEGQNVTLSCEQNLNHDAMYWYRQDPGQGLRLIYYSQIVNDFQKGDIAEGYSVSREKKESFPLTVTSAQKNPTAFYLCASSRQVAATNEKLFFGSGTQLSVL.

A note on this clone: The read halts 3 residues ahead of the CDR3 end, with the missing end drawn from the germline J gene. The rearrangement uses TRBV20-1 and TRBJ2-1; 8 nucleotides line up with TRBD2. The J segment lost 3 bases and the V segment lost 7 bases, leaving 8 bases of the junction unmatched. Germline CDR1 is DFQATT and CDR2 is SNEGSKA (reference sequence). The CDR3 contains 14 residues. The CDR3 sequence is CSVEGLAGYNEQFF. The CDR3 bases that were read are TGCAGTGTCGAGGGCCTAGCGGGCTACAATGAG.

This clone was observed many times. CDR3 protein: CSAYRTFVTEAFF. The CDR3 bases that were read are TGCAGCGCGTATCGGACATTTGTCACTGAA. This chain joins TRBV29-1 and TRBJ1-1, with D perhaps TRBD1 (5 bases). The CDR3 is cut off 3 residues early in the read; its end comes from the germline J gene. V was cut by 7 bases and J by 4 bases, with 16 bases left in between. Germline loops: CDR1 SQVTM, CDR2 ANQGSEA. This CDR3 is 13 amino acids long.

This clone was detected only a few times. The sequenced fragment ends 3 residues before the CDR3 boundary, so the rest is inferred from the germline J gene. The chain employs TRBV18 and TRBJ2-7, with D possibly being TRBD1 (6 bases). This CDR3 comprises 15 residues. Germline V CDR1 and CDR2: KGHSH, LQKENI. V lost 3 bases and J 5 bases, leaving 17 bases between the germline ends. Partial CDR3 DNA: TGTGCCAGCTCACCTTCCACAGGGACCGTCAACGAG. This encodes CASSPSTGTVNE. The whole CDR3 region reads CASSPSTGTVNEQYF.

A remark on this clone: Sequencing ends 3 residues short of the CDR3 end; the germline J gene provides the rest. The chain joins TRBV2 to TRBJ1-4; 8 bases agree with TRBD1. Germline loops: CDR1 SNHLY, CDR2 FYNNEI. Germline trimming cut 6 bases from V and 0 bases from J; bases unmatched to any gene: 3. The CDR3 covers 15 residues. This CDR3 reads CASSGQGSTNEKLFF. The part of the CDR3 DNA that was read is TGTGCCAGCAGCGGACAGGGATCAACTAATGAAAAA.

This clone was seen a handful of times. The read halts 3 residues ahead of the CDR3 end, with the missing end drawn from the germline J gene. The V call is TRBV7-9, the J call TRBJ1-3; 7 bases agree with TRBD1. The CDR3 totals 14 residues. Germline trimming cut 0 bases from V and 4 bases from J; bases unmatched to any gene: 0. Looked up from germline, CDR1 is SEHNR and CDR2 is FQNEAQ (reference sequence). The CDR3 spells CASSLAGGGNTIYF. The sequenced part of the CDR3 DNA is TGTGCCAGCAGCTTAGCAGGGGGCGGAAACACC. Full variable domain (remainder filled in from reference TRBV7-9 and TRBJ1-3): DTGVSQNPRHKITKRGQNVTFRCDPISEHNRLYWYRQTLGQGPEFLTYFQNEAQLEKSRLLSDRFSAERPKGSFSTLEIQRTEQGDSAMYLCASSLAGGGNTIYFGEGSWLTVV.

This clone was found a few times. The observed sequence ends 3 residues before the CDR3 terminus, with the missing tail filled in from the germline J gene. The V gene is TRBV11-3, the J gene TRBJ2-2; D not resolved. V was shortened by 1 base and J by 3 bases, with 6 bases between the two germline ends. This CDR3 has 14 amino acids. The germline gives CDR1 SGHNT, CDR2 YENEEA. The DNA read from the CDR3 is TGTGCCAGCAGCTTAGGACTGTACACCGGGGAG. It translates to CASSLGLYTGE. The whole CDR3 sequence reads CASSLGLYTGELFF.

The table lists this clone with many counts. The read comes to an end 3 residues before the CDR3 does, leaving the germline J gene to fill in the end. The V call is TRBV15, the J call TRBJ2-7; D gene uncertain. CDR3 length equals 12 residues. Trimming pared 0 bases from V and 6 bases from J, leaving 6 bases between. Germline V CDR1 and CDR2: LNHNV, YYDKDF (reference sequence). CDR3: CATSRDSREQYF. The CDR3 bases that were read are TGTGCCACCAGCAGAGATTCCCGCGAG.

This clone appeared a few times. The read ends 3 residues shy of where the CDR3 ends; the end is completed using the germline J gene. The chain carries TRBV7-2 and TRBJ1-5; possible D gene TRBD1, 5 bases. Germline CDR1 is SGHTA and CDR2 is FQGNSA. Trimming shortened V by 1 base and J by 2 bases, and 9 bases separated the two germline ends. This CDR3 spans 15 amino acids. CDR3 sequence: CASSLGGAGNQPQHF. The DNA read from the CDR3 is TGTGCCAGCAGCTTAGGCGGGGCGGGCAATCAGCCC. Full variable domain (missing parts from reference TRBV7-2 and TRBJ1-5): GAGVSQSPSNKVTEKGKDVELRCDPISGHTALYWYRQSLGQGLEFLIYFQGNSAPDKSGLPSDRFSAERTGGSVSTLTIQRTQQEDSAVYLCASSLGGAGNQPQHFGDGTRLSIL.

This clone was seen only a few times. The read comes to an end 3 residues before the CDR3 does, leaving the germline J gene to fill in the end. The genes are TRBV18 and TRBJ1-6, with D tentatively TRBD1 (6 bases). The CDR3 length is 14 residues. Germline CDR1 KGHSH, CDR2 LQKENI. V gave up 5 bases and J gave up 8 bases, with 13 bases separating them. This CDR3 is CASSGGAGHSPLHF. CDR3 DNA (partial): TGTGCCAGCTCAGGGGGGGCAGGGCATTCACCC. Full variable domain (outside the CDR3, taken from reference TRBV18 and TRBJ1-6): NAGVMQNPRHLVRRRGQEARLRCSPMKGHSHVYWYRQLPEEGLKFMVYLQKENIIDESGMPKERFSAEFPKEGPSILRIQQVVRGDSAAYFCASSGGAGHSPLHFGNGTRLTVT.

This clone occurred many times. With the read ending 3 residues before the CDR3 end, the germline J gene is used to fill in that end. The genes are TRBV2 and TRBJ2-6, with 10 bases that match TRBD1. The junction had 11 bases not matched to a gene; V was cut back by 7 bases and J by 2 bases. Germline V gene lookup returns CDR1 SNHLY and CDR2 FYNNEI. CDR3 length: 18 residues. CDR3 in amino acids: CASMTKDRGSTGANVLTF. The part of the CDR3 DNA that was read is TGTGCCAGCATGACCAAGGACAGGGGGTCAACTGGGGCCAACGTC.

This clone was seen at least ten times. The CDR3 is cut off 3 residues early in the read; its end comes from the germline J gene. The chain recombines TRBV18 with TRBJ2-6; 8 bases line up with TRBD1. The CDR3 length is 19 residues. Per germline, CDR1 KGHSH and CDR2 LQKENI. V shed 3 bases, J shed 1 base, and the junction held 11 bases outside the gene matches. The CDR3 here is CASSPSDGQGLSGANVLTF. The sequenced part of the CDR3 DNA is TGTGCCAGCTCACCGAGTGACGGACAGGGTCTATCTGGGGCCAACGTC.

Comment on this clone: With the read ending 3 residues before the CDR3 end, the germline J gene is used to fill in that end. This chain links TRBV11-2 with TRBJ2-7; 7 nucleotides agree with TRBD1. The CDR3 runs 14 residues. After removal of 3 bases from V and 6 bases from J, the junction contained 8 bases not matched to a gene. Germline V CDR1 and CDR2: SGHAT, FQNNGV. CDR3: CASSLAQQGSEQYF. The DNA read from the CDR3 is TGTGCCAGCAGCTTGGCTCAACAGGGGTCCGAG.

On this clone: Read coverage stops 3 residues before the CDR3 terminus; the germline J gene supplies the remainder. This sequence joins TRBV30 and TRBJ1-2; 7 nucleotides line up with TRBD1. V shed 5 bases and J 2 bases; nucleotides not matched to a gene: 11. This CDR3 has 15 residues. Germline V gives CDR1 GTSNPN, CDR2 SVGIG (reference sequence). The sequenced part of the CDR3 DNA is TGTGCCTGGCGGAAATACGGGACAGAGAACTATGGC. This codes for CAWRKYGTENYG. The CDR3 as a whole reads CAWRKYGTENYGYTF.